This T cell receptor (beta chain) was sequenced in a study of blood T cells in healthy people across ages. Then a second PCR, running roughly 7 to 11 cycles, was carried out with a sample-barcoded 5' primer and a J-beta primer mix. Each of the samples gave a minimum of 3 million paired-end reads that contained CDR3. TCRdb recomputed calls from the 5' RACE reads with MiXCR, one row per CDR3 protein. Of 1.5 million to 2 million distinct CDR3 sequences listed, roughly 30% are singletons. The germline CDR1 and CDR2 sequences are MNHEY and SMNVEV (reference sequence). This CDR3 has 15 residues. Trimming took 1 base from V and 6 from J; bases not matched to a gene: 7. Collection of approximately 9.3 milliliters of peripheral blood was performed for each donor.

The chain links TRBV27 to TRBJ2-3; 7 bases line up with TRBD2. The receptor was isolated from a woman younger than 45 in good health. The sequenced sample was blood. The CDR3 reads CASSLWAVGGDTQYF. The CDR3 nucleotides read TGTGCCAGCAGTTTATGGGCGGTGGGAGGGGATACGCAGTATTTT.